The text below deals with one TCR beta chain. The antigen is undetermined. The protocol was immunoSEQ multiplex PCR, while the TCRdb copy is restricted to in-frame clones and leaves out a portion. The sample carries 140,000 to 150,000 clones, 91% recorded once. This record belongs to a study of T cell responses to AZD1222 COVID-19 vaccine. Regarding the study as a whole: Clonal diversity may have been underestimated, and the donors were mostly white British, with more females than males. Of spike-specific TCRs, nearly half reportedly target regions left unmutated in variants. Across the whole spike, CD4 TCRs peaked at regions 160-218 and 743-854. Repertoire sampling occurred only after the peak T cell response.

This CDR3 has 14 amino acids. With 3 bases removed from V and 7 bases from J, the gap between germline ends came to 16 bases. Germline V CDR1 and CDR2: SGHTA, FQGNSA. The chain recombines TRBV7-2 with TRBJ2-7, with TRBD1 as a possible D gene (5 bases). The sequenced sample was peripheral blood, obtained on day 0 of AZD1222 vaccination. The clonotype comes from an adult in good health. This chain's CDR3 is CASSLGQNRREQYF. The CDR3 DNA reads as TGTGCCAGCAGCTTGGGGCAGAACAGACGAGAGCAGTACTTC.